This T cell receptor beta chain was found in a study of shared clonotypes between healthy human individuals. Overall study findings and caveats: Estimated richness values were generally larger in naive subsets than in memory subsets.

CD45RO-negative, CCR7-positively selected cells formed the naive CD8 fraction, excluding terminally differentiated effector memory CD45RA+ cells. Clones were sequenced by immunoSEQ multiplex PCR, and TCRdb holds only the in-frame ones, with some missing. Counted here are roughly 2,000,000 clones, 93% occurring once; the ten biggest clones make up about 1.6%. The CDR3 contains 15 residues. Germline CDR1 SNHLY, CDR2 FYNNEI. This clone was seen only once. What it binds is not known. The junction and the germline gene differ at one end; a read error may be behind it. The same CDR3 is also encoded by other DNA sequences in this sample.

Specimen: naive CD8+ T cells from PBMCs. The receptor's source is a man in his late teens or twenties in good health. Some clones in this sample may be carry-over from other donors' samples. This chain joins TRBV2 and TRBJ1-5, with 9 nucleotides matching TRBD1. The CDR3 nucleotides read TGTGCCAGCAGGGAAGACAGGGGGAGCAATCAGCCCCAGCATTTT. Translation: CASREDRGSNQPQHF.